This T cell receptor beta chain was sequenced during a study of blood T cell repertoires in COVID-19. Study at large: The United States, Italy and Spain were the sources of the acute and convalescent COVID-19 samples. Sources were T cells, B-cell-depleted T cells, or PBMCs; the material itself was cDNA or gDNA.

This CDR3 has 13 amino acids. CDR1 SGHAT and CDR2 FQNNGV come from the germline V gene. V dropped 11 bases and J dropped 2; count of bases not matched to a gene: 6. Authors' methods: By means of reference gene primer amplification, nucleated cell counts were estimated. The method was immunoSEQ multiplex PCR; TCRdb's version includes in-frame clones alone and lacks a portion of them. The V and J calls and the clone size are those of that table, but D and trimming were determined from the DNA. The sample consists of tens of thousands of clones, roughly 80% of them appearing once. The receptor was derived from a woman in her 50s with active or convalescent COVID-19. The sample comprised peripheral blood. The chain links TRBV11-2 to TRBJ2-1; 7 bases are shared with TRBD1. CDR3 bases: TGTGCCGGGAGCAGGGGGACCTACAATGAGCAGTTCTTC. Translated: CAGSRGTYNEQFF.